This note documents a single T cell receptor (beta chain) sequence. The antigen is unknown. The sample belongs to a study of cytomegalovirus exposure and HLA in healthy donors. In the study overall: The same platform as the approximately 730 first-cohort repertoires was used for the 120 validation repertoires, a later analysis reported. The study, taken as a whole, reports: Reports credit the classifier with highly specific, highly sensitive diagnosis of cytomegalovirus status. A few CMV-associated chains proved CMV antigen-specific in vitro. Researchers catalogued about 150 TCR beta chains as cytomegalovirus-associated.

CDR1 is SGHNT, CDR2 YYREEE, per germline (reference sequence). Germline trimming cut 4 bases from V and 1 base from J; bases unmatched to any gene: 4. This CDR3 is built from 15 residues. Only in-frame clones appear in the TCRdb table, and some are missing; sequencing was by immunoSEQ multiplex PCR. The sample includes 95,000 to 150,000 clones, roughly nine tenths seen only once; the top ten take less than 1.5%. Sequencing was performed on PBMCs. The TCR comes from a woman aged 18-35 years in good health and CMV-seronegative. The genes are TRBV5-4 and TRBJ2-5; TRBD2 aligns across 10 bases. The CDR3 spells CASSLGTSVQETQYF. The CDR3, as DNA: TGTGCCAGCAGCCTAGGGACTAGCGTCCAAGAGACCCAGTACTTC.